This T cell receptor beta chain was recorded in a study of blood T cell repertoires in COVID-19 (dated by TCRdb to 2019 to 2021). Background for the entire study: Samples covering the acute and convalescent phases of COVID-19 were provided by collaborators in the United States, Italy and Spain. The material from the prospective study consisted of cDNA or gDNA derived from T cells, B-cell-depleted T cells, or PBMCs. Nearly every sample came with metadata listing a de-identified subject ID, COVID-19 status, age in years and sex. The repertoires were released in a freely available public database intended as a resource for research on the immune response to SARS-CoV-2. The dataset comprised deeply sampled blood TCRbeta repertoires from subjects exposed to, actively infected with, or recovered from COVID-19. Samples were obtained from the ongoing ImmuneRACE study (first 160 participants) and from 1,254 subjects provided by 6 global collaborators. Where available, HLA class I and class II types were taken from metadata supplied by the sample provider and were not determined by assay-based typing.

TCRbeta CDR3 regions were amplified from genomic DNA by means of the immunoSEQ Assay, a bias-controlled multiplex PCR. Processing in the source paper ran as follows. The number of nucleated cells in each sample was estimated by amplification of reference gene primers within the assay. Sequence reads were collapsed and filtered to measure the absolute abundance of every unique TCRbeta CDR3 rearrangement. Productive Simpson clonality was computed per sample as the square root of Simpson's diversity index over productive rearrangements. TCRdb holds this immuneACCESS table with in-frame rearrangements only. Some clones are missing; in checked studies, unresolved V genes explain under half, and the rest has no known cause. The V and J calls and the clone size are those of that table, but D and trimming were determined from the DNA. The sample table contains about 230,000 clones; only one count was recorded for about 82% of them. More than 4.5% of the sample is taken by the ten largest.

Comments on this clone: Which antigen it targets is not known. It has no much larger one-base neighbor in the sample; base qualities were not kept.

The germline V gene supplies CDR1 KGHSH and CDR2 LQKENI. Clipping removes 5 bases from V and 4 bases from J, with 5 as the unmatched junction base count. The CDR3 runs 14 amino acids, cysteine and phenylalanine included. Only the CDR3 DNA is retained, 42 bases long and in frame from the first base. One collaborating source in Seattle enrolled patients while the patients were actively infected and followed the patients over time throughout the course of disease. The collaborating institutions used their own protocols to collect whole blood in K2EDTA tubes. For TCRbeta analysis, collaborator samples were shipped as frozen whole blood, as isolated PBMCs, or as DNA extracted from either sample type. Study-wide conclusions, independent of this receptor: The quantity of clinical and demographic metadata differed by source and by participant and was supplied without curation.

The sample comprised peripheral blood. The source of this sequence is a man aged 45-65 years with COVID-19, enrolled during active disease. The sequence joins TRBV18 to TRBJ2-5; 9 bases in between match TRBD1. The CDR3 region has the sequence CASSVTGGGETQYF. The DNA reads TGTGCCAGCTCAGTCACAGGGGGCGGAGAGACCCAGTACTTC. With the rest looked up from the reference TRBV18 and TRBJ2-5 genes rather than sequenced, the full variable domain is NAGVMQNPRHLVRRRGQEARLRCSPMKGHSHVYWYRQLPEEGLKFMVYLQKENIIDESGMPKERFSAEFPKEGPSILRIQQVVRGDSAAYFCASSVTGGGETQYFGPGTRLLVL.